This T cell receptor beta chain emerged from a study of response to subunit inactivated influenza vaccine. Study observations and caveats: A suggestion made by the authors is that each seasonal influenza vaccination recruits few new T cells.

This clonotype was seen a handful of times. Its antigen is as yet unknown. One entry per CDR3 protein results from TCRdb running MiXCR on the RT-PCR reads. Found here are 500,000 to 600,000 distinct CDR3 sequences, 12% to 15% of them singletons; the top ten hold around 10%. CDR1 is ENHRY, CDR2 SYGVKD, per germline. Trimming cost V 6 bases and J 2 bases; bases outside gene matches: 4. This CDR3 spans 16 amino acids. Sequenced here: PBMCs from blood, sampled roughly 12 days after vaccination. The V gene is TRBV10-3, the J gene TRBJ2-3, with 14 bases matching TRBD2. This clonotype was sampled from a man aged 50-60 years who received an inactivated influenza vaccine. CDR3 nucleotide sequence: TGTGCCATCAGAAGACTAGCGGGGGGGGTCACAGATACGCAGTATTTT. This gives the protein CAIRRLAGGVTDTQYF.